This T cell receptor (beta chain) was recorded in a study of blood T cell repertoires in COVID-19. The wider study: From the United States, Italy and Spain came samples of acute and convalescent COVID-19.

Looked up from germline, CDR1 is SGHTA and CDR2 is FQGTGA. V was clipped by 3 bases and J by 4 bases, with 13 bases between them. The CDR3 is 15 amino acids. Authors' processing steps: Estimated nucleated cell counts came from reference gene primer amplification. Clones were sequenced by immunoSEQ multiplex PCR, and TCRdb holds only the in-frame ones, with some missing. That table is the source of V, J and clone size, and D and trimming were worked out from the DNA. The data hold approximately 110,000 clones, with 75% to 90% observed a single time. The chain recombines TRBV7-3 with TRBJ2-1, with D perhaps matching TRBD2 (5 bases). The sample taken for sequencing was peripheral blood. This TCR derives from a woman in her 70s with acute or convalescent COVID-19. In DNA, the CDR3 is TGTGCCAGCAGCTTCTCTGGCGGGCCGTACAATGAGCAGTTCTTC. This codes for CASSFSGGPYNEQFF.